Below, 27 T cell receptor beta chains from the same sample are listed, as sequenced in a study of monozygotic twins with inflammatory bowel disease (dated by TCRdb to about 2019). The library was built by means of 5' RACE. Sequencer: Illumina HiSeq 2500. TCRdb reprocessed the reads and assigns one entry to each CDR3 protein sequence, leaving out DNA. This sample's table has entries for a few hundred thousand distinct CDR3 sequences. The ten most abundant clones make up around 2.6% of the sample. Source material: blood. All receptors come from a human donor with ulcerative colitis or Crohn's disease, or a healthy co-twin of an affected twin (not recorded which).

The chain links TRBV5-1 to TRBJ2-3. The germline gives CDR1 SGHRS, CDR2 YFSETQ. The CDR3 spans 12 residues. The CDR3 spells CASSLASDTQYF. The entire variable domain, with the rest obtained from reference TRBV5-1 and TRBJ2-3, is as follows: KAGVTQTPRYLIKTRGQQVTLSCSPISGHRSVSWYQQTPGQGLQFLFEYFSETQRNKGNFPGRFSGRQFSNSRSEMNVSTLELGDSALYLCASSLASDTQYFGPGTRLTVL.

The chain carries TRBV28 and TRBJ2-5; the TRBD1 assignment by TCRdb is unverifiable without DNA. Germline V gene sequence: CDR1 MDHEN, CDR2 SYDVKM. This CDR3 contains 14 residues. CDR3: CASRTGAAQETQYF. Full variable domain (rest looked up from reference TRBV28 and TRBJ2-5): DVKVTQSSRYLVKRTGEKVFLECVQDMDHENMFWYRQDPGLGLRLIYFSYDVKMKEKGDIPEGYSVSREKKERFSLILESASTNQTSMYLCASRTGAAQETQYFGPGTRLLVL.

The CDR3 spells CASSLTEPLSGANVLTF. This chain connects TRBV5-8 to TRBJ2-6; with no DNA, the TCRdb D assignment of TRBD1 cannot be verified. The germline CDR1 and CDR2 sequences are SGHTS and YDEGEE. The CDR3 runs to 17 residues.

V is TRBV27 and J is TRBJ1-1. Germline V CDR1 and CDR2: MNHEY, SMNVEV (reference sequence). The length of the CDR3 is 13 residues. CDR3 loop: CASTTRLNTEAFF.

CDR3 sequence reads: CASKGTGPYEQYF. V and J are TRBV21-1 and TRBJ2-7; TCRdb's D gene call, TRBD1, goes unchecked for lack of DNA. TRBV21-1 is described as a pseudogene. CDR3 length: 13 residues.

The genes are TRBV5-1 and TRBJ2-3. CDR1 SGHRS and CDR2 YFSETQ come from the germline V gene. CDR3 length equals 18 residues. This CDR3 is CASSFWSTKAASTDTQYF.

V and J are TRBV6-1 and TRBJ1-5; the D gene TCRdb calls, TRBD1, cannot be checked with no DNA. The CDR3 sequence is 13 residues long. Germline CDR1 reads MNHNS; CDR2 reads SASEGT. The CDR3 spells CASSPQGGQPQHF.

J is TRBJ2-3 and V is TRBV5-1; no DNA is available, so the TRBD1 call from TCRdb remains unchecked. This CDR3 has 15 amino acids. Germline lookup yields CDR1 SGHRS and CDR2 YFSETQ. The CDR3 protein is CASLRQGAGTDTQYF.

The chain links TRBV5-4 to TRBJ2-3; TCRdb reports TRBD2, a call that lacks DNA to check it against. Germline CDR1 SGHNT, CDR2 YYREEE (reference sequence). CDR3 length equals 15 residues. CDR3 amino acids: CASNTGGADTDTQYF.

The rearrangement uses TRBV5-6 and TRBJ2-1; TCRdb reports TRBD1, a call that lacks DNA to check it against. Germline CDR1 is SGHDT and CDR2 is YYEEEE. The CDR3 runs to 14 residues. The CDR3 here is CASSPGGAYNEQFF.

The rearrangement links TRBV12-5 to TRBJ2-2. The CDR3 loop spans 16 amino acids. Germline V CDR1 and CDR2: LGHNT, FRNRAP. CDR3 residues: CASGLVHFASTGELFF.

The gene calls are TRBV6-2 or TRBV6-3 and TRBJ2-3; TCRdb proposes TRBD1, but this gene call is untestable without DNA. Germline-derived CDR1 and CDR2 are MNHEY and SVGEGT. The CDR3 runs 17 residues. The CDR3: CASSYPTGDTSTDTQYF.

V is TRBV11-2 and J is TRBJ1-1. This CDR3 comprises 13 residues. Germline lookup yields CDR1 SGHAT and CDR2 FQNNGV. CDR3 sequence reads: CASSPHQGLGAFF.

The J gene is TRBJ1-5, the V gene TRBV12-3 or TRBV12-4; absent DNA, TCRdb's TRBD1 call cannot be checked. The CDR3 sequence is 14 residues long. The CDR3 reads CASSLRQAEQPQHF.

The CDR3 spells CASSQGLTGSNEQFF. V usage is TRBV3-1 and J usage is TRBJ2-1. Germline CDR1 and CDR2: LGHDT and YNNKEL (reference sequence). The length of the CDR3 is 15 residues.

The CDR3 sequence: CASSLAGRNTGELFF. The chain recombines TRBV5-1 with TRBJ2-2. CDR3 size: 15 residues. Germline CDR1 and CDR2: SGHRS and YFSETQ.

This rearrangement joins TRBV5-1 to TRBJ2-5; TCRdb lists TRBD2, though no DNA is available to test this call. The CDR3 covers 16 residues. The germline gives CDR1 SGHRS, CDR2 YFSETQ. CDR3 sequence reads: CASSLGVAGEYVTQYF.

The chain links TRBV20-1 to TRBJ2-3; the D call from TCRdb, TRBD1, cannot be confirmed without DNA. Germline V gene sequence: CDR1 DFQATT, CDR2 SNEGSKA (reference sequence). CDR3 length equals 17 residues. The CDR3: CSAKGGAAGLSTDTQYF.

CDR3 residues: CASSLVEGTEQFF. This sequence joins TRBV5-1 and TRBJ2-1; TCRdb returns TRBD1, unconfirmable since there is no DNA. Germline V gene data show CDR1 as SGHRS and CDR2 as YFSETQ. The CDR3 has 13 amino acids.

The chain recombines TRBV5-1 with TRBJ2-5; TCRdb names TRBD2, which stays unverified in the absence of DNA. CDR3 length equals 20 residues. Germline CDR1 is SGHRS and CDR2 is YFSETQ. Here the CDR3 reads CASSFRLIEGLAKGLETQYF.

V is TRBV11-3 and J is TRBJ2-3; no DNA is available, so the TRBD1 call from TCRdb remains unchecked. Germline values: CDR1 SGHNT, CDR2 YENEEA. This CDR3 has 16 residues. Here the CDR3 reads CASSLGRDRVTDTQYF.

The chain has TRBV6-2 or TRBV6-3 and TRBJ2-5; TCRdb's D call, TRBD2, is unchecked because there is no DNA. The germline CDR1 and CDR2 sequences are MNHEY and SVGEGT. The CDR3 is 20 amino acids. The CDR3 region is CASSYSPPTGGLPNQETQYF.

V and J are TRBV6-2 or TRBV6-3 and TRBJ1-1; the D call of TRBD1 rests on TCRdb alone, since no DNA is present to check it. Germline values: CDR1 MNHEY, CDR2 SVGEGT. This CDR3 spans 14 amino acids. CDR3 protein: CASSPTGRNTEAFF.

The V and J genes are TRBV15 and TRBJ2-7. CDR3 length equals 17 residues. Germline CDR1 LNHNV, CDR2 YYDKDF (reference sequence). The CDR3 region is CATSRDKKAVRVYEQYF.

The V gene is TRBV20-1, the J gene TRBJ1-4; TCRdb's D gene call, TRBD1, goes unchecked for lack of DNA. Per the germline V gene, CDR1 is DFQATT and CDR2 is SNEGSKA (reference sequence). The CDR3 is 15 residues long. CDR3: CSARDQTGPGEKLFF.

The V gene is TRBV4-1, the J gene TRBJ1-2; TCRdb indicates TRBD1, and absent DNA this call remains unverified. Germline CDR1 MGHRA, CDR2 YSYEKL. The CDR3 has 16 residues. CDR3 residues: CASSQDGTDRIYGYTF.

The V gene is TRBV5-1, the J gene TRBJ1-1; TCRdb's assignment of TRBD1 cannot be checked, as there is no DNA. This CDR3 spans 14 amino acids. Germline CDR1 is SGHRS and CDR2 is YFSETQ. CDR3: CASSMLNQGAEAFF.